This note documents a single TCR beta chain sequence. Its antigen target is currently unknown. Base qualities are not at hand, and no much larger clone is one base apart. The data stem from a study of Tregs in tolerant kidney transplant recipients (dated by TCRdb to between 2018 and 2021). With regard to the full study: TCRbeta sequencing was used in the study to identify donor-specific regulatory T cells before combined kidney and bone marrow transplantation, and the identified cells were then tracked after transplant. Paper-wide results and their limitations: Expanding Tregs with activated donor B cells appeared to identify the most biologically relevant and donor-specific TCRbeta repertoire. Biological reproducibility was not directly addressed, though technical replication error appeared minimal. Because only a small number of patients were included, the study had limitations, and the results will need to be validated in larger populations as well as under other immunosuppression protocols. For some patients the PCR primers changed over time, which made it impossible to compare the samples from those patients at the nucleotide level. Donor-specific Treg expansion was found to exceed global Treg expansion in tolerant patients, suggesting antigen-driven rather than nonspecific expansion.

The CDR3 spans 12 residues, from the cysteine through the phenylalanine. Only CDR3 DNA is held: 36 bases, read in frame from base 1. V sheds 3 bases and J sheds 0 bases, leaving 3 bases between their ends. As encoded in the germline V gene (reference sequence), CDR1 is GTSNPN while CDR2 is SVGIG. The sample's time point label, in plain terms: 6 months after combined kidney and bone marrow transplant. Related donors were used in the transplants with nonmyeloablative bone marrow transplantation, and mixed chimerism was transient in the human trials. Thawed PBMCs were FACS-sorted into unstimulated Tregs (CD4+CD25+CD127-), CD4+ non-Tregs (CD4+CD25-), CD4 cells and CD8 cells. The patients were 4 recipients of combined kidney and bone marrow transplants from the ITN036ST trial, and samples were available only for these trial subjects. Healthy control blood was processed to PBMCs with a Ficoll density gradient and then cryopreserved, whereas patient PBMCs were collected both before and after transplant.

Genomic DNA was extracted from sorted cells with the QIAGEN DNeasy Blood and Tissue Kit for TCRbeta CDR3 sequencing. Through immunoSEQ, high-throughput TCRbeta CDR3 sequencing was done commercially, including PCR amplification with internal controls and bias correction. The original methods were these. Unique productive TCRbeta sequences were defined by CDR3 nucleotide sequence when primers matched and otherwise by CDR3 amino acid sequence together with Vbeta and Jbeta genes. To correct for sorting error, sequences found in more than one sorted population at a frequency ratio of 2:1 or less were discarded, and the remaining shared sequences were assigned to the population with the higher frequency. A sequence was defined as donor-reactive if the sequence was expanded at least 5-fold in CFSE-low cells compared with unstimulated cells and had a frequency of at least 0.01% in CFSE-low cells. Repertoire divergence was quantified by Jensen-Shannon divergence calculated from the top 100 TCRbeta sequences ranked by frequency. For samples with multiple sequencing runs, sorting error was corrected in each run separately before the runs were combined. Sourced from immuneACCESS, this table was stored by TCRdb with only in-frame sequences that have V and J called. A share of the clones is absent; for the studies checked, an unresolved V gene accounts for under half, and the remainder has no known explanation. V and J calls and clone size are copied from that table; D and trimming were computed from the DNA. This sample has approximately 60,000 clones in its table, and more than 75% of those were observed once. The ten top clones hold 3.5% to 4.5% of the sample.

This specimen consisted of CD4+ T cells from blood (PBMCs), obtained 6 months after the transplant. This receptor was identified in a human patient who received a combined kidney and bone marrow transplant. Where a transplant has occurred, the graft donor may have supplied some of the T cells. The rearrangement combines TRBV30 with TRBJ1-3; no confident D gene assignment can be made. The DNA reads TGTGCCTGGAGCGGCTCTGGAAACACCATATATTTT. Its protein reads: CAWSGSGNTIYF. Reference TRBV30 and TRBJ1-3 proteins supply the regions before and after the CDR3; the full variable domain is: SQTIHQWPATLVQPVGSPLSLECTVEGTSNPNLYWYRQAAGRGLQLLFYSVGIGQISSEVPQNLSASRPQDRQFILSSKKLLLSDSGFYLCAWSGSGNTIYFGEGSWLTVV.